This T cell receptor beta chain appears in the sequencing data of a study of molecular identifiers for immune sequencing clone quantification. This clonotype was counted many times. Naive CD8 T cells were picked out by sorting for CD8+CD4-CCR7+CD45RA+. Trimming shortened V by 0 bases and J by 3 bases, and 6 bases separated the two germline ends. Per germline, CDR1 SGHRS and CDR2 YFSETQ. This CDR3 is 13 amino acids long. Via MiXCR, TCRdb re-called the PCR reads, giving one row per CDR3 protein. There are approximately 630,000 distinct CDR3 sequences in the sample; 25% occur only once, and roughly 0.83% lies in the top ten.

Sequences were obtained from naive CD8+ T cells from blood, with Jurkat cell RNA spiked in. As to subset: FACS-sorted CD8+CD4-CCR7+CD45RA+ naive T cells. This TCR came from a human donor in good health. Some libraries in this study had Jurkat cell RNA spiked in. This rearrangement joins TRBV5-1 to TRBJ1-2; D remains unclear. CDR3: CASSLEGDYGYTF. The CDR3 DNA is TGCGCCAGCAGCTTGGAGGGCGACTATGGCTACACCTTC.